This T cell receptor (beta chain) was captured by sequencing in a study of blood T cell repertoires in COVID-19. Looking at the study overall: Acute-phase and convalescent COVID-19 samples originated in the United States, Italy and Spain. Sources were T cells, B-cell-depleted T cells, or PBMCs; the material itself was cDNA or gDNA.

From germline, CDR1 is MGHRA and CDR2 YSYEKL. V lost 3 bases, J lost 3 bases, and 9 bases lay in between. This CDR3 has 14 amino acids. Original analysis: Estimated nucleated cell counts came from reference gene primer amplification. TCRdb's copy holds only in-frame clones and misses some; the assay was immunoSEQ multiplex PCR. Clonal size and the V and J genes are those of that table, whereas D and trimming came from the DNA. The sample holds roughly 92,000 clones, roughly 83% seen once. The receptor was derived from a woman aged 80 or older with active or convalescent COVID-19. The V gene is TRBV4-1, the J gene TRBJ1-5; D might be TRBD1 (5 bases). Sample: peripheral blood. Here the CDR3 reads CASSHGGANQPQHF. The CDR3 nucleotides are TGCGCCAGCAGCCACGGAGGGGCCAATCAGCCCCAGCATTTT.